This entry lists 19 T cell receptor beta chains sequenced from one sample in a study of monozygotic twins with inflammatory bowel disease. TCRdb re-called the 5' RACE reads and catalogs CDR3 proteins one per entry, DNA excluded. The sample table includes 300,000 to 450,000 distinct CDR3 sequences. Input material: blood. Receptor source: a human donor with ulcerative colitis or Crohn's disease, or a healthy co-twin of an affected twin (not recorded which).

CDR3 sequence reads: CASSAGTSGGWNEQFF. The rearrangement joins TRBV5-1 to TRBJ2-1; TCRdb indicates TRBD2, and absent DNA this call remains unverified. This CDR3 has 16 amino acids. Germline-derived CDR1 and CDR2 are SGHRS and YFSETQ.

The V call is TRBV30, the J call TRBJ1-1; TCRdb selects TRBD1, and the lack of DNA leaves this call unchecked. The CDR3 has 12 amino acids. The germline gives CDR1 GTSNPN, CDR2 SVGIG (reference sequence). CDR3 residues: CAWSVRGTEAFF. The variable domain in full, completed from reference TRBV30 and TRBJ1-1, reads SQTIHQWPATLVQPVGSPLSLECTVEGTSNPNLYWYRQAAGRGLQLLFYSVGIGQISSEVPQNLSASRPQDRQFILSSKKLLLSDSGFYLCAWSVRGTEAFFGQGTRLTVV.

This chain connects TRBV29-1 to TRBJ2-5; lacking DNA, the TRBD2 call made by TCRdb goes unchecked. The CDR3 extends over 17 amino acids. Germline lookup yields CDR1 SQVTM and CDR2 ANQGSEA. CDR3 in amino acids: CSVSPTSGGPAPGTQYF.

The rearrangement links TRBV7-8 to TRBJ1-6; TCRdb names TRBD1, which stays unverified in the absence of DNA. The CDR3 spans 15 residues. The germline gives CDR1 SGHVS, CDR2 FQNEAQ. The CDR3 protein is CASSFTMGGDSPLHF.

The genes are TRBV7-2 and TRBJ1-5; TCRdb designates TRBD1, a call that cannot be tested without DNA. The CDR3 runs to 16 residues. Germline loops: CDR1 SGHTA, CDR2 FQGNSA. The CDR3 sequence: CASSPNRGLSNQPQHF.

J is TRBJ2-7 and V is TRBV6-1; TCRdb's D call of TRBD1 is untestable without DNA. The CDR3 runs 16 residues. Germline-derived CDR1 and CDR2 are MNHNS and SASEGT. CDR3 amino acids: CASSRSRGLSSYEQYF.

This chain joins TRBV12-3 or TRBV12-4 and TRBJ2-7. The CDR3 loop spans 15 amino acids. CDR3 residues: CASSLRVNSPYKQYF.

The gene calls are TRBV5-1 and TRBJ1-5. CDR3 length: 16 residues. Germline assignment: CDR1 SGHRS and CDR2 YFSETQ. CDR3 in amino acids: CASSPGTPRGNQPQHF. The whole variable domain, remainder taken from reference TRBV5-1 and TRBJ1-5, is KAGVTQTPRYLIKTRGQQVTLSCSPISGHRSVSWYQQTPGQGLQFLFEYFSETQRNKGNFPGRFSGRQFSNSRSEMNVSTLELGDSALYLCASSPGTPRGNQPQHFGDGTRLSIL.

The chain uses TRBV7-3 and TRBJ1-5; TCRdb proposes TRBD1, but this gene call is untestable without DNA. CDR1 SGHTA and CDR2 FQGTGA come from the germline V gene. The CDR3 runs to 15 residues. The CDR3 reads CASSLTGASNQPQHF.

The chain couples TRBV20-1 to TRBJ1-5. CDR3 length: 14 residues. CDR1 and CDR2 from the germline V gene are DFQATT and SNEGSKA (reference sequence). The CDR3 sequence is CSGPARREIQPQHF.

This rearrangement joins TRBV12-3 or TRBV12-4 to TRBJ1-3. CDR3 length: 13 residues. CDR3 loop: CASSLNGGNTIYF.

The J gene is TRBJ1-5, the V gene TRBV5-1; the D call of TRBD1 rests on TCRdb alone, since no DNA is present to check it. The CDR3 sequence is 13 residues long. Germline V gene lookup returns CDR1 SGHRS and CDR2 YFSETQ. The CDR3 spells CASSTGTDQPQHF.

J is TRBJ2-7 and V is TRBV4-1; TCRdb's D call of TRBD2 is untestable without DNA. Germline-derived CDR1 and CDR2 are MGHRA and YSYEKL. CDR3 length: 19 amino acids. The CDR3 sequence: CASSQDPWLAGGPPYEQYF.

The genes are TRBV7-3 and TRBJ2-1; absent DNA, TCRdb's TRBD2 call cannot be checked. Looked up from germline, CDR1 is SGHTA and CDR2 is FQGTGA. The CDR3 consists of 15 residues. CDR3 in amino acids: CASSLRATSGNEQFF.

The CDR3: CASSTAVTNEKLFF. The V and J genes are TRBV9 and TRBJ1-4. Germline V gives CDR1 SGDLS, CDR2 YYNGEE. CDR3 size: 14 residues. Full variable domain (outside the CDR3, taken from reference TRBV9 and TRBJ1-4): DSGVTQTPKHLITATGQRVTLRCSPRSGDLSVYWYQQSLDQGLQFLIQYYNGEERAKGNILERFSAQQFPDLHSELNLSSLELGDSALYFCASSTAVTNEKLFFGSGTQLSVL.

The chain employs TRBV20-1 and TRBJ1-6; TCRdb indicates TRBD1, and absent DNA this call remains unverified. The CDR3 totals 16 residues. Germline V lookup: CDR1 DFQATT, CDR2 SNEGSKA (reference sequence). The CDR3 loop is CSARDRASHYNSPLHF.

V usage is TRBV27 and J usage is TRBJ1-1. Looked up from germline, CDR1 is MNHEY and CDR2 is SMNVEV (reference sequence). The CDR3 runs 12 residues. The chain's CDR3 is CASSLRGLPAFF.

The chain combines TRBV28 with TRBJ2-2. Per germline, CDR1 MDHEN and CDR2 SYDVKM. CDR3 length equals 15 residues. CDR3 amino acids: CASSLYGSNTGELFF.

This chain uses TRBV7-2 with TRBJ2-5; TCRdb picks TRBD1, but there is no DNA to check that call. CDR1 and CDR2 (germline): SGHTA, FQGNSA. This CDR3 is 13 amino acids long. CDR3 residues: CASRTGYQETQYF.